The rows below give T cell receptor beta chains drawn from one sample of a study of memory CD4+ T cells and cytomegalovirus serostatus. Data came from immunoSEQ multiplex PCR; TCRdb stores just in-frame clones and leaves some out. The data contain 70,000 to 95,000 clones, 75% to 90% of them singletons. The sequenced sample was memory CD4+ T cells from blood. These receptors were taken from an adult in good health and CMV-seronegative. The CDR3 runs from the conserved cysteine through the conserved F or W. D genes are given only for firm matches. Rows give clone size only sometimes, using once, few, many, or a class for an expanded clone.

d_call	clone_size	v_call	j_call	cdr3_nt	cdr3_aa
.	.	TRBV6-5	TRBJ1-1	TGTGCCAGCAGTTCCCGGGACTCCTACACTGAAGCTTTCTTT	CASSSRDSYTEAFF
.	.	TRBV7-9	TRBJ1-3	TGTGCCAGCAGCTCCTCTGGGGGTTCTGGAAACACCATATATTTT	CASSSSGGSGNTIYF
TRBD1	.	TRBV5-4	TRBJ1-1	TGTGCCAGCAGTTTATCAACAGGGGGCGCAAGAGAAGCTTTCTTT	CASSLSTGGAREAFF
TRBD1	.	TRBV19	TRBJ2-1	TGTGCCAGTAGTATGACAGGGGAAAATGAGCAGTTCTTC	CASSMTGENEQFF
TRBD1	.	TRBV5-5	TRBJ1-5	TGTGCCAGCAGCGAGGACAGGACGGCTAGCAATCAGCCCCAGCATTTT	CASSEDRTASNQPQHF
TRBD2	few	TRBV7-6	TRBJ2-3	TGTGCCAGCAGCTTAGTCGGGGGGGCCACAGATACGCAGTATTTT	CASSLVGGATDTQYF
.	.	TRBV6-5	TRBJ1-1	TGTGCCAGCACCGAAGAGGGCCTAGGTGCCACTTTCTTT	CASTEEGLGATFF
TRBD1	.	TRBV11-1	TRBJ1-1	TGTGCCAGCAGCAGACAGGGAGACACTGAAGCTTTCTTT	CASSRQGDTEAFF
.	.	TRBV6-1	TRBJ1-5	TGTGCCAGCAGTGAAGCCGCAGGCCAAACAGGGATCCAGCATTTT	CASSEAAGQTGIQHF
TRBD2	few	TRBV7-9	TRBJ2-3	TGTGCCAGCAGCTACCTTCGACTAGCGGGGTTCACAGATACGCAGTATTTT	CASSYLRLAGFTDTQYF
TRBD1	.	TRBV9	TRBJ1-2	TGTGCCAGCAGCCTCGGACAGGGTAGCGCCTATGGCTACACCTTC	CASSLGQGSAYGYTF
TRBD2	few	TRBV11-3	TRBJ2-7	TGTGCCAGCAGCTTTGGAGGGACTAGCGGTTACGAGCAGTACTTC	CASSFGGTSGYEQYF
.	.	TRBV30	TRBJ1-5	TGTGCCTGGACAGGGAATAGCAATCAGCCCCAGCATTTT	CAWTGNSNQPQHF
.	.	TRBV6-1	TRBJ1-5	TGTGCCAGCAGTGAAGCTGTCAGGCGGGGGATAGGCAATCAGCCCCAGCATTTT	CASSEAVRRGIGNQPQHF
.	few	TRBV4-2	TRBJ1-1	TGTGCCAGCAGCCAATTCGGGGGGGCGGCGGACACTGAAGCTTTCTTT	CASSQFGGAADTEAFF
TRBD2	.	TRBV5-6	TRBJ2-1	TGTGCCAGCAGCGAAGAGCCGAGCGGGGGCTACAATGAGCAGTTCTTC	CASSEEPSGGYNEQFF
.	.	TRBV7-2	TRBJ2-7	TGTGCCAGCAGCTTAGCAGGGGATGATGGGTACGAGCAGTACTTC	CASSLAGDDGYEQYF
.	.	TRBV19	TRBJ2-7	TGTGCCAGTAGTATCGCCGTTTCCTACGAGCAGTACTTC	CASSIAVSYEQYF
.	.	TRBV6-6	TRBJ2-2	TGTGCCATCCGGGGGCCTTCCACCGGGGAGCTGTTTTTT	CAIRGPSTGELFF
.	.	TRBV6-5	TRBJ2-7	TGTGCCAGCAGTTACGGGCTCCGTGATACCTACGAGCAGTACTTC	CASSYGLRDTYEQYF
.	.	TRBV7-9	TRBJ2-7	TGTGCCAGCAGCCCCCGGGTAGGGAGCGAGCAGTACTTC	CASSPRVGSEQYF
.	.	TRBV19	TRBJ2-2	TGTGCCAGTAGTGATCACAGGGCTTCGTCGACCGGGGAGCTGTTTTTT	CASSDHRASSTGELFF
.	few	TRBV19	TRBJ2-3	TGTGCCAGTAGACCCTGGGACCTAGATACGCAGTATTTT	CASRPWDLDTQYF
.	.	TRBV6-6	TRBJ1-1	TGTGCCAGCAGAAAAATTCTGGGGACTGAAGCTTTCTTT	CASRKILGTEAFF
.	.	TRBV4-2	TRBJ1-2	TGTGCCAGCAGCCACCCGTTCCGGGGTTCGATTGGGAACTATGGCTACACCTTC	CASSHPFRGSIGNYGYTF
.	.	TRBV6-6	TRBJ1-2	TGTGCCAGCACCGGCGGGGCGGGCTATGGCTACACCTTC	CASTGGAGYGYTF
TRBD1	.	TRBV14	TRBJ1-1	TGTGCCAGCAGCCAAGTGGGGCAGGGGGTGAACACTGAAGCTTTCTTT	CASSQVGQGVNTEAFF
TRBD2	.	TRBV29-1	TRBJ2-1	TGCAGCGTTGACTCTAGCGGGGTGCGCAATGAGCAGTTCTTC	CSVDSSGVRNEQFF
TRBD1	.	TRBV7-3	TRBJ2-1	TGTGCCAGCAGCCGAGCCGGGACAGGGTCAATGAATGAGCAGTTCTTC	CASSRAGTGSMNEQFF
.	.	TRBV7-9	TRBJ1-1	TGTGCCAGCAGCCAGACGGGCTACACTGAAGCTTTCTTT	CASSQTGYTEAFF
TRBD2	.	TRBV6-5	TRBJ2-7	TGTGCCAGCTCCCTAGAGGGACTAGCGTCCTACGAGCAGTACTTC	CASSLEGLASYEQYF